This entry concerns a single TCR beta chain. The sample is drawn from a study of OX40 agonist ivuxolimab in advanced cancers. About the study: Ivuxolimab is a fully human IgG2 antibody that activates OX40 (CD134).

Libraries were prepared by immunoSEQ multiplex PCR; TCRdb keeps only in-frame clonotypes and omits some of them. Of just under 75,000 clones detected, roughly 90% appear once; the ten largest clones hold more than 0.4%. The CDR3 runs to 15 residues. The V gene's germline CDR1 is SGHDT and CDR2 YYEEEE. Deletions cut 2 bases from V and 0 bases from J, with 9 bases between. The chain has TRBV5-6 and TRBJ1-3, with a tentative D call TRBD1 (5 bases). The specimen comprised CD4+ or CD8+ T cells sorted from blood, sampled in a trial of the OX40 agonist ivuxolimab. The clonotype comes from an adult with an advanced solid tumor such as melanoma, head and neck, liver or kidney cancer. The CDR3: CASSFRGLSGNTIYF. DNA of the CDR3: TGTGCCAGCAGCTTCCGGGGCCTCTCTGGAAACACCATATATTTT.